This T cell receptor beta chain was found in a study of T cell repertoires in cytomegalovirus infection. Study details: A matching HLA type, together with CMV infection, was signaled by public TCR beta signatures. The study's findings and limits: Individuals carrying CMV plus the relevant HLA were identified by cumulative frequency of public TCR beta families.

This clonotype was picked up many times. Its antigen is not identified. The CDR3 runs to 13 residues. In germline, CDR1 is SGHVS, CDR2 FQNEAQ. Between the trimmed V and J ends, which lost 2 bases and 6 bases, there was a span of 10 bases. TCRdb redid the calling of the reads with MiXCR, one entry per CDR3 protein. Among 300,000 to 450,000 distinct CDR3 sequences listed, roughly 18% were seen once. The specimen was PBMCs. The TCR originated in a human donor in good health (CMV status not recorded). Some clones in this sample may be carry-over from other donors' samples. The chain employs TRBV7-8 and TRBJ1-1, with D uncertain. The CDR3, as DNA: TGTGCCAGCAGCTTATACCAGGTCCCTGAAGCTTTCTTT. It specifies CASSLYQVPEAFF.